This passage covers 19 T cell receptor beta chains from one sample sequenced in a study of blood T cell repertoires in COVID-19. The protocol was immunoSEQ multiplex PCR, while the TCRdb copy is restricted to in-frame clones and leaves out a portion. Of 65,000 to 85,000 clones listed, about four fifths are singletons. The sample comprised peripheral blood. All receptors derive from a woman in her sixties with acute or convalescent COVID-19.

This clone showed up just once. The gene calls are TRBV10-3 and TRBJ1-3; a possible D gene is TRBD1 (6 bases). The germline CDR1 and CDR2 sequences are ENHRY and SYGVKD. The CDR3 is 16 amino acids. Trimming cost V 0 bases and J 4 bases, with 13 bases left between them. The CDR3 spells CAISESVAGAGNTIYF. DNA of the CDR3: TGTGCCATCAGTGAGTCGGTAGCAGGGGCAGGAAACACCATATATTTT.

The chain joins TRBV9 to TRBJ1-2; TRBD1 matches 9 bases. Germline loops: CDR1 SGDLS, CDR2 YYNGEE. This CDR3 is 15 amino acids long. The V gene end was trimmed by 3 bases and the J gene end by 8 bases; junction bases not matched to a gene: 11. Here the CDR3 DNA reads TGTGCCAGCAGCGCCGATGTAGGGGGGACAGGGGGCTACACCTTC. Amino acid sequence: CASSADVGGTGGYTF.

The gene calls are TRBV19 and TRBJ2-1; maybe TRBD2 (5 bases). This CDR3 comprises 14 residues. V lost 3 bases, J lost 9 bases, and 15 bases lay in between. Germline assignment: CDR1 LNHDA and CDR2 SQIVND (reference sequence). The CDR3 loop reads CASSIRDPRGEQFF. The CDR3 region has the DNA TGTGCCAGTAGTATCCGCGACCCTCGGGGTGAGCAGTTCTTC.

The J gene is TRBJ2-1, the V gene TRBV7-2, with D possibly TRBD1 on 8 matching bases. Germline CDR1 is SGHTA and CDR2 is FQGNSA. The CDR3 spans 15 residues. V dropped 5 bases and J dropped 8 bases, with 19 bases sitting between them. Here the CDR3 DNA reads TGTGCCAGCAGCCTCAGGACAGGGAGGGGCGATGAGCAGTTCTTC. Protein sequence: CASSLRTGRGDEQFF. The full variable domain, completed using reference TRBV7-2 and TRBJ2-1, is GAGVSQSPSNKVTEKGKDVELRCDPISGHTALYWYRQSLGQGLEFLIYFQGNSAPDKSGLPSDRFSAERTGGSVSTLTIQRTQQEDSAVYLCASSLRTGRGDEQFFGPGTRLTVL.

DNA for the CDR3: TGTGCCAGCAGTTTAACCATCATGCAGGGGGCGCGGGGCTACACCTTC. It is translated as CASSLTIMQGARGYTF. The rearrangement joins TRBV6-5 to TRBJ1-2; 8 positions agree with TRBD1. CDR3 length: 16 residues. In germline, CDR1 is MNHEY, CDR2 SVGAGI. V was clipped by 4 bases and J by 8 bases; unmatched bases: 15.

V is TRBV27 and J is TRBJ1-2; unclear D gene. There are 13 residues in the CDR3. Trimming shortened V by 3 bases and J by 1 base, and 6 bases separated the two germline ends. The germline gives CDR1 MNHEY, CDR2 SMNVEV (reference sequence). CDR3 amino acids: CASSFSGNYGYTF. CDR3 DNA: TGTGCCAGCAGTTTCTCCGGTAACTATGGCTACACCTTC.

This chain links TRBV6-5 with TRBJ1-1; possibly TRBD1 for D (5 bases). The CDR3 consists of 14 residues. V lost 7 bases, J lost 5 bases, and 17 bases lay in between. Germline V gene sequence: CDR1 MNHEY, CDR2 SVGAGI. The CDR3 DNA is TGTGCCAGCACCGGCCAGGGAAGGGGAACTGAAGCTTTCTTT. Encoded protein: CASTGQGRGTEAFF.

The V and J genes are TRBV5-8 and TRBJ2-3; possible D gene TRBD1, 5 bases. The V gene lost 4 bases and the J gene lost 4 bases, with 13 bases spanning the gap. The CDR3 runs 14 residues. The germline gives CDR1 SGHTS, CDR2 YDEGEE. This CDR3 reads CASSHGRRADTQYF. CDR3 sequence (DNA): TGTGCCAGCAGCCACGGACGCAGGGCAGATACGCAGTATTTT. Complete variable domain (other parts from reference TRBV5-8 and TRBJ2-3): EAGVTQSPTHLIKTRGQQATLRCSPISGHTSVYWYQQALGLGLQFLLWYDEGEERNRGNFPPRFSGRQFPNYSSELNVNALELEDSALYLCASSHGRRADTQYFGPGTRLTVL.

The chain joins TRBV10-2 to TRBJ2-1; TRBD2 aligns across 12 bases. The germline CDR1 and CDR2 sequences are WSHSY and SAAADI. After removal of 0 bases from V and 5 bases from J, the junction contained 2 bases not matched to a gene. The CDR3 runs to 16 residues. The CDR3 region is CASSESLAGGDNEQFF. CDR3 coding DNA: TGCGCCAGCAGTGAGTCACTAGCGGGGGGTGACAATGAGCAGTTCTTC.

This clone was observed a handful of times. V usage is TRBV12-5 and J usage is TRBJ2-3, with D possibly being TRBD2 (7 bases). Germline V gene data show CDR1 as LGHNT and CDR2 as FRNRAP. The CDR3 is made up of 15 amino acids. Trimming pared 5 bases from V and 7 bases from J, leaving 19 bases between. The CDR3 region has the DNA TGTGCTAGTGGTCCAAGGGGGAGCGGGGAGTATACGCAGTATTTT. Protein sequence: CASGPRGSGEYTQYF.

The chain combines TRBV6-1 with TRBJ2-1; a possible D gene is TRBD1 (5 bases). CDR1 MNHNS and CDR2 SASEGT come from the germline V gene. This CDR3 spans 12 amino acids. V lost 3 bases, J lost 7 bases, and 7 bases lay in between. CDR3 DNA sequence: TGTGCCAGCAGTGACCCAGGGAATGAGCAGTTCTTC. It translates to CASSDPGNEQFF.

This clone came up a few times. The chain employs TRBV11-3 and TRBJ2-1, with TRBD2 matching 11 bases. CDR1 and CDR2 (germline): SGHNT, YENEEA. The trim removed 1 base at V and 5 bases at J, leaving 4 bases unmatched. The length of the CDR3 is 16 residues. The CDR3 DNA reads as TGTGCCAGCAGCTTAGGACTAGCGGGGTGGGACAATGAGCAGTTCTTC. Protein: CASSLGLAGWDNEQFF.

The chain joins TRBV6-2 or TRBV6-3 to TRBJ2-7, with a weak D call TRBD1 (6 bases). V lost 5 bases and J 4 bases, leaving 27 bases between the germline ends. The CDR3 is 18 amino acids. CDR1 is MNHEY and CDR2 is SVGEGT in the germline V gene. The CDR3 DNA sequence: TGTGCCAGCAGTACTTATTCCACACCGGACAGAATTACTTACGAGCAGTACTTC. Its protein is CASSTYSTPDRITYEQYF.

This clone has only one observation. The chain has TRBV5-5 and TRBJ2-1; 7 nucleotides line up with TRBD1. Germline V gene data show CDR1 as SGHKS and CDR2 as YYEKEE (reference sequence). The CDR3 is 15 amino acids. The V segment lost 0 bases and the J segment 2 bases; nucleotides outside the gene matches: 2. This CDR3 is CASSLGQGAYNEQFF. For the CDR3, the DNA is TGTGCCAGCAGCTTGGGACAGGGCGCCTACAATGAGCAGTTCTTC. Drawing the rest from reference TRBV5-5 and TRBJ2-1, the complete variable domain is DAGVTQSPTHLIKTRGQQVTLRCSPISGHKSVSWYQQVLGQGPQFIFQYYEKEERGRGNFPDRFSARQFPNYSSELNVNALLLGDSALYLCASSLGQGAYNEQFFGPGTRLTVL.

The gene calls are TRBV6-5 and TRBJ1-1, with a possible D match to TRBD1 (5 bases). This CDR3 region has 14 residues. The V and J ends lost 6 bases and 0 bases respectively, with 11 bases between them. Germline V gene data show CDR1 as MNHEY and CDR2 as SVGAGI. In DNA, the CDR3 is TGTGCCAGCAGCGCGGGACCGATGAACACTGAAGCTTTCTTT. This translates into CASSAGPMNTEAFF.

This CDR3 is CASSEDTMNTEAFF. CDR3 bases: TGCGCCAGCAGTGAGGATACAATGAACACTGAAGCTTTCTTT. The chain joins TRBV10-1 to TRBJ1-1; D remains unclear. CDR3 length equals 14 residues. Per germline, CDR1 WNHNN and CDR2 SYGVQD (reference sequence). V was trimmed by 2 bases and J by 0 bases, leaving 7 bases between them.

The V call is TRBV18, the J call TRBJ1-2, with a possible D match to TRBD1 (5 bases). Germline CDR1 KGHSH, CDR2 LQKENI. Trimming cost V 0 bases and J 5 bases, with 10 bases left between them. The CDR3 is 14 residues long. The CDR3 nucleotides read TGTGCCAGCTCACCACCGGCAGGGTCATATGGCTACACCTTC. Amino acids: CASSPPAGSYGYTF. The full variable domain, with the rest looked up from reference TRBV18 and TRBJ1-2, is NAGVMQNPRHLVRRRGQEARLRCSPMKGHSHVYWYRQLPEEGLKFMVYLQKENIIDESGMPKERFSAEFPKEGPSILRIQQVVRGDSAAYFCASSPPAGSYGYTFGSGTRLTVV.

The chain joins TRBV5-1 to TRBJ2-2; tentatively, D is TRBD1 (5 bases). Germline-derived CDR1 and CDR2 are SGHRS and YFSETQ. This CDR3 contains 14 residues. With 0 bases removed from V and 5 bases from J, the gap between germline ends came to 8 bases. The CDR3 DNA is TGCGCCAGCAGCTTGGCCGCAGGGACCGGGGAGCTGTTTTTT. Translating it yields CASSLAAGTGELFF.

V usage is TRBV5-1 and J usage is TRBJ1-2, with D uncertain. The CDR3 is 14 residues long. With 0 bases removed from V and 1 base from J, the gap between germline ends came to 7 bases. Germline CDR1 and CDR2: SGHRS and YFSETQ. The DNA of the CDR3 is TGCGCCAGCAGCTTGGAACCGAGTAACTATGGCTACACCTTC. This translates into CASSLEPSNYGYTF.